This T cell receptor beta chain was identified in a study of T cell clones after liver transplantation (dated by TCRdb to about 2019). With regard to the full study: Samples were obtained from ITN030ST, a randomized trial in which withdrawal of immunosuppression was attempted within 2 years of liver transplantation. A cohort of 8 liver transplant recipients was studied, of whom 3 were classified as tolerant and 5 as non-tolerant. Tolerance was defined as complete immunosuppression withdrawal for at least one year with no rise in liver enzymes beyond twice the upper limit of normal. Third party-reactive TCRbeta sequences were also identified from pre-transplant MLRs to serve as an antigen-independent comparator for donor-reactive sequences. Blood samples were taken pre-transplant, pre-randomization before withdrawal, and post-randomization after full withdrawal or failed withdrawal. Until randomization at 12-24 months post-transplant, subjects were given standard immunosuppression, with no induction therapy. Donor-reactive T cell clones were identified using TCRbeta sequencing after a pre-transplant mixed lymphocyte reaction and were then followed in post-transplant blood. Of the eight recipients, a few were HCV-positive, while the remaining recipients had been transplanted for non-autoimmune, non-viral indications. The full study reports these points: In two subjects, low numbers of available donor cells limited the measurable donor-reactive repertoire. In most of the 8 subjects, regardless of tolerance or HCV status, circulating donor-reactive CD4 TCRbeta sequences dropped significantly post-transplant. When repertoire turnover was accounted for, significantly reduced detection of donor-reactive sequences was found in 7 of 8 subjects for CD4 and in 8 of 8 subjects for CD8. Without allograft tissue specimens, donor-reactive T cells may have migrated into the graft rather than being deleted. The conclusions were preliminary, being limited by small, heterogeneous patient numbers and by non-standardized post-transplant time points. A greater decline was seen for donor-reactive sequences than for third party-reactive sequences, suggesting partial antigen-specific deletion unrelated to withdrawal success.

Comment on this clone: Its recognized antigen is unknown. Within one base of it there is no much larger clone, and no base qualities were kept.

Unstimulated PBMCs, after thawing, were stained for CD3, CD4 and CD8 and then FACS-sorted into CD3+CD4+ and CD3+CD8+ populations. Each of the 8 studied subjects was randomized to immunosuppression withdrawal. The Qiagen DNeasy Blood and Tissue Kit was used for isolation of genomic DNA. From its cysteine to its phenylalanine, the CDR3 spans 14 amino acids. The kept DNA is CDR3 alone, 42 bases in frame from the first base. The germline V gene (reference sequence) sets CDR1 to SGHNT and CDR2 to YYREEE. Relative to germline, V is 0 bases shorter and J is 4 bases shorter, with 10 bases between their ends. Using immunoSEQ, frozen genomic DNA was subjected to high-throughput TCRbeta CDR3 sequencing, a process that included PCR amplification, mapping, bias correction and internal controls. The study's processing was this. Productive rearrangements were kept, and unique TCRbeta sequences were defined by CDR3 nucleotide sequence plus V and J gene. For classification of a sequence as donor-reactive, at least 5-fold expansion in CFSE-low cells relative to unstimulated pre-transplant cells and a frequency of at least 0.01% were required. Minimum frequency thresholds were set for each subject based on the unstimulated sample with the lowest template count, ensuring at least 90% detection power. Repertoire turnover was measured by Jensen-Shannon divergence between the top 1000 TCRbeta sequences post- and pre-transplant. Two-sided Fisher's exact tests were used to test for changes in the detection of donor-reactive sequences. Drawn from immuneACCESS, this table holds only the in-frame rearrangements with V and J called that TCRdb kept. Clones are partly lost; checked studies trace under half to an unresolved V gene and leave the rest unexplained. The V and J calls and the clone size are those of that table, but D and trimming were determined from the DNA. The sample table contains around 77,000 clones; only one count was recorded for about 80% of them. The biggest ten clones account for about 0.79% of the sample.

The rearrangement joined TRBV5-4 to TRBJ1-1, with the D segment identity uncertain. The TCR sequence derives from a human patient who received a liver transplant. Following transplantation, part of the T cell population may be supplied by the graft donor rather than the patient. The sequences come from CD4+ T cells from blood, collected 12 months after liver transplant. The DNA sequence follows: TGTGCCAGCAGCTTGGGAGTGCTGGTCACTGAAGCTTTCTTT. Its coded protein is CASSLGVLVTEAFF.